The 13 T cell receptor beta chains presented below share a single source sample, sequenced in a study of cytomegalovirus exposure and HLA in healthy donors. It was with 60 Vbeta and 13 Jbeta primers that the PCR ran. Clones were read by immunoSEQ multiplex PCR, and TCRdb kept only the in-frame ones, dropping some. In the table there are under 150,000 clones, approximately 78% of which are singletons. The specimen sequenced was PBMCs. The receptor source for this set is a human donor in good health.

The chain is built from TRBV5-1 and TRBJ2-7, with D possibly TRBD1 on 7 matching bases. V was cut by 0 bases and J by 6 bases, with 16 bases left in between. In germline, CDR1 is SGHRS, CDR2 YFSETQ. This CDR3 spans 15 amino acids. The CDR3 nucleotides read TGCGCCAGCAGCTTGGGACAGGGAGGCTTTGCCGAGCAGTACTTC. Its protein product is CASSLGQGGFAEQYF.

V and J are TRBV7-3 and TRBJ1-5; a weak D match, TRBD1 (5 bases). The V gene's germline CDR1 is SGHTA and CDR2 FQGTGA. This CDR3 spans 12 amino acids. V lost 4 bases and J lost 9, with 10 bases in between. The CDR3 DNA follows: TGTGCCAGCAGCTCGGACGGGGGGCCCCAGCATTTT. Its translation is CASSSDGGPQHF.

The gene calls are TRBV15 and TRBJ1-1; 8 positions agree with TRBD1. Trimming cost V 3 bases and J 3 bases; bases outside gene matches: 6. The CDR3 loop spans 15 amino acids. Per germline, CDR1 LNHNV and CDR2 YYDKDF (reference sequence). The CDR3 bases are TGTGCCACCAGCAGGCCAGGACAGGGATACACTGAAGCTTTCTTT. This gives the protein CATSRPGQGYTEAFF.

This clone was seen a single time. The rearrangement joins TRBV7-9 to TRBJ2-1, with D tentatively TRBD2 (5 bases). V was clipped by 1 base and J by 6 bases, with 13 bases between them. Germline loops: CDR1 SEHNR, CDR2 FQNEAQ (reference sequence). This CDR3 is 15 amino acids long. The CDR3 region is CASSLGLVEVNEQFF. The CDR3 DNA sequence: TGTGCCAGCAGCTTAGGCCTAGTGGAGGTCAATGAGCAGTTCTTC.

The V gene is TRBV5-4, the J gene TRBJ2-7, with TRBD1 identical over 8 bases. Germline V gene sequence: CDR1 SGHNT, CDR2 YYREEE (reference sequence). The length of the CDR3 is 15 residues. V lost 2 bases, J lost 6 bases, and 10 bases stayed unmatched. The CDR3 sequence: CASSLPGTGQGEQYF. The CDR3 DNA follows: TGTGCCAGCAGCTTACCCGGGACAGGCCAGGGCGAGCAGTACTTC.

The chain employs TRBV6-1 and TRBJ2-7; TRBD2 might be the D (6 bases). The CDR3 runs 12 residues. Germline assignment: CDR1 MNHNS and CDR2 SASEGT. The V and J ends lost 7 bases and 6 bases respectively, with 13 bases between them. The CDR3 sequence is CASTQARGEQYF. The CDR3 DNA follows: TGTGCCAGCACCCAGGCGCGGGGCGAGCAGTACTTC.

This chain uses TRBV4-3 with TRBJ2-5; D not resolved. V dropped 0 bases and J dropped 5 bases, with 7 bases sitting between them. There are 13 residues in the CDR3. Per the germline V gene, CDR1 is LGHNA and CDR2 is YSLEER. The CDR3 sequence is CASSQDPGETQYF. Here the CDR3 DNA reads TGCGCCAGCAGCCAAGATCCGGGTGAGACCCAGTACTTC.

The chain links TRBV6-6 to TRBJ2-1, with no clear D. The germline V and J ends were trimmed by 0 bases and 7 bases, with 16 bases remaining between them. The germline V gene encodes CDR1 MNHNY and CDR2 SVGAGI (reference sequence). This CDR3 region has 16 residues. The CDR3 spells CASSYSAGHLVNEQFF. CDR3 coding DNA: TGTGCCAGCAGTTACTCGGCAGGCCACCTTGTTAATGAGCAGTTCTTC.

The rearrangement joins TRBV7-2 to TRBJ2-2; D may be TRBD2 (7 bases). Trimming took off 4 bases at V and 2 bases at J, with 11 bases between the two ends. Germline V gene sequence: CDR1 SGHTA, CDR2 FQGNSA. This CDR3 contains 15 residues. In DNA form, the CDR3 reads TGTGCCAGCAGCTGGAGGGGGGGAAACACCGGGGAGCTGTTTTTT. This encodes CASSWRGGNTGELFF.

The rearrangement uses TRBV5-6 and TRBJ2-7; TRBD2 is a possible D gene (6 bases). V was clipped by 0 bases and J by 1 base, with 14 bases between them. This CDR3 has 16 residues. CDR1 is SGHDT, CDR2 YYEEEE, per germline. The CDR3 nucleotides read TGTGCCAGCAGCTTGGATAGCGGAAGGTTGTCCTACGAGCAGTACTTC. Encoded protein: CASSLDSGRLSYEQYF.

CDR3 bases: TGTGCCAGCTCCCTAGCCGGACAGCCAGCAACTAATGAAAAACTGTTTTTT. Encoded protein: CASSLAGQPATNEKLFF. V and J are TRBV18 and TRBJ1-4; D may be TRBD1 (6 bases). The CDR3 loop spans 17 amino acids. CDR1 and CDR2 from the germline V gene are KGHSH and LQKENI. V was shortened by 6 bases and J by 0 bases, with 17 bases between the two germline ends.

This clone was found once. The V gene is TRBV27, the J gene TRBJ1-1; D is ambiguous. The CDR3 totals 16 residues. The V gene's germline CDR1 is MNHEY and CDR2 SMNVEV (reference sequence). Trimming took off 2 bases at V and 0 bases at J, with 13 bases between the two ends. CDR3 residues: CASSLDLQRMNTEAFF. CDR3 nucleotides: TGTGCCAGCAGTTTAGATCTACAGAGAATGAACACTGAAGCTTTCTTT.

CDR3 loop: CSARDRVPSLYGYTF. The CDR3 DNA follows: TGCAGCGCGCGGGACAGGGTCCCCTCCTTATATGGCTACACCTTC. This chain uses TRBV29-1 with TRBJ1-2; 9 bases are shared with TRBD1. Germline assignment: CDR1 SQVTM and CDR2 ANQGSEA. V trimming: 7 bases; J trimming: 5 bases; junction bases outside the gene matches: 14. The CDR3 runs to 15 residues.